Shown below are 8 T cell receptor beta chains from a single sample sequenced in a study of human T cells and chemical hapten exposure (dated by TCRdb to about 2021). Reading the label with the study, this specimen's time point is: patch test 1, 2 weeks after DPC sensitization. According to the study, the label for this sample's treatment or condition signals: therapeutic diphenylcyclopropenone sensitization with weekly scalp DPC. Libraries came from RACE. Sequencing instrument: NextSeq 500. The raw public reads went through TCRdb reprocessing: fastp at Q25, MiXCR clone calling, in-frame beta chains kept. Rows are combined by CDR3 protein, so each entry shows the most common genes and DNA. This sample is represented by 350,000 or so distinct CDR3 sequences; roughly 6.9% of them were singletons. 7% to 10% of the sample is taken by the ten largest. Sample: whole blood, taken in connection with sensitization to the hapten diphenylcyclopropenone (DPC). These receptor sequences come from a young woman with alopecia areata. Some clones in this sample may be carry-over from other donors' samples.

This clonotype was seen only a few times. The CDR3 bases are TGTGCCAGCAGCTTGACGACTAGGGCAGATACGCAGTATTTT. Its translation: CASSLTTRADTQYF. V and J are TRBV7-8 and TRBJ2-3, with D possibly TRBD2 on 6 matching bases. V was cut by 3 bases and J by 4 bases, with 11 bases left in between. The CDR3 runs to 14 residues. Germline loops: CDR1 SGHVS, CDR2 FQNEAQ. Full variable domain (remainder filled in from reference TRBV7-8 and TRBJ2-3): GAGVSQSPRYKVAKRGQDVALRCDPISGHVSLFWYQQALGQGPEFLTYFQNEAQLDKSGLPSDRFFAERPEGSVSTLKIQRTQQEDSAVYLCASSLTTRADTQYFGPGTRLTVL.

This clonotype has ten or more counts. The rearrangement joins TRBV7-2 to TRBJ2-3; D tentatively reads TRBD1 or TRBD2 (5 bases each). Between the trimmed V and J ends, which lost 1 base and 4 bases, there was a span of 9 bases. Germline values: CDR1 SGHTA, CDR2 FQGNSA. CDR3 length: 14 residues. The CDR3 bases are TGTGCCAGCAGCTTAGTAAGGGACCCAGATACGCAGTATTTT. Residues: CASSLVRDPDTQYF.

This clonotype has just a few counts. J is TRBJ1-6 and V is TRBV12-3 or TRBV12-4; D ambiguous. The V and J ends lost 2 bases and 6 bases respectively, with 8 bases between them. The CDR3 sequence is 14 residues long. CDR3 region: CASSLSSRNSPLHF. The CDR3 DNA sequence: TGTGCCAGCAGTTTAAGCAGTCGTAATTCACCCCTCCACTTT.

This clonotype has more than one count but fewer than ten. V and J are TRBV28 and TRBJ2-7; D call uncertain. V was cut by 5 bases and J by 2 bases, with 7 bases left in between. Germline V gives CDR1 MDHEN, CDR2 SYDVKM. This CDR3 region has 12 residues. The DNA of the CDR3 is TGTGCCAGCAGTCGGTCCGCCTACGAGCAGTACTTC. Translation: CASSRSAYEQYF.

This chain links TRBV6-5 with TRBJ2-6; D gene unclear. The length of the CDR3 is 14 residues. Germline V gene lookup returns CDR1 MNHEY and CDR2 SVGAGI. V gave up 8 bases and J gave up 0 bases, with 8 bases separating them. CDR3 loop: CASPTPSGANVLTF. In DNA, the CDR3 is TGTGCCAGCCCCACCCCCTCTGGGGCCAACGTCCTGACTTTC.

This clonotype was seen at least ten times. The rearrangement joins TRBV13 to TRBJ1-1, with 12 bases that match TRBD1. Germline CDR1 is PRHDT and CDR2 is FYEKMQ (reference sequence). CDR3 length equals 17 residues. V lost 2 bases to trimming and J lost 3 bases; unmatched junction nucleotides: 7. CDR3 sequence (DNA): TGTGCCAGCAGCTTAAACTGGGACAGGGGGCTTTACACTGAAGCTTTCTTT. As protein: CASSLNWDRGLYTEAFF.

This clonotype has ten or more counts. The genes are TRBV12-3 or TRBV12-4 and TRBJ2-4, with D tentatively TRBD2 (6 bases). The CDR3 runs to 14 residues. Trimming stripped 3 bases from V and 6 bases from J, with 12 bases between. CDR3 region: CASSFGGLRNIQYF. For the CDR3, the DNA is TGTGCCAGCAGTTTTGGGGGGTTAAGAAACATTCAGTACTTC.

This clonotype occurred a few times. The V and J genes are TRBV28 and TRBJ1-5; 7 nucleotides align to TRBD1. The CDR3 spans 16 residues. Germline loops: CDR1 MDHEN, CDR2 SYDVKM. V was pared by 7 bases and J by 4 bases, with 13 bases of the junction left unmatched. CDR3 in DNA: TGTGCCAGCATCAATCCTCAGGGGGGCAGAAATCAGCCCCAGCATTTT. It translates to CASINPQGGRNQPQHF.